Presented here are 24 T cell receptor beta chains from one specimen sequenced in a study of CD8+CD57+ T cells in acquired aplastic anemia. TCR beta VDJ and CDR3 profiles were obtained from a genomic DNA template. TCRdb re-called the reads with MiXCR, one entry per CDR3 protein. The sample lists more than 150,000 distinct CDR3 sequences; roughly 50% were seen once. All sequencing subjects had displayed CD8+CD57+ cell expansion on flow cytometry. The source material was sorted CD4+, CD8+, or CD8+CD57+ T cells (not recorded which) from PBMCs. The receptors shown here come from a human donor with aplastic anemia.

The gene calls are TRBV29-1 and TRBJ1-1; D is perhaps TRBD1 (6 bases). Looked up from germline, CDR1 is SQVTM and CDR2 is ANQGSEA. The CDR3 is 13 residues long. The CDR3 DNA follows: TGCAGGTTGGGGGCCAGCATGAACACTGAAGCTTTCTTT. Amino acids: CRLGASMNTEAFF.

In its sample, this clonotype was seen many times. J is TRBJ1-1 and V is TRBV12-5; D is unresolved. Between the trimmed V and J ends, which lost 7 bases and 1 base, there was a span of 4 bases. Germline-derived CDR1 and CDR2 are LGHNT and FRNRAP. The CDR3 contains 11 residues. CDR3 coding DNA: TGTGCTAGTGCGGCGAACACTGAAGCTTTCTTT. Its protein product is CASAANTEAFF.

This clonotype was picked up many times. The rearrangement links TRBV5-1 to TRBJ1-4; TRBD1 might be the D (6 bases). Trimming left V 4 bases short and J 8 bases short, with 21 bases between. CDR1 is SGHRS and CDR2 is YFSETQ in the germline V gene. The CDR3 consists of 16 residues. The CDR3 DNA is TGCGCCAGCAGCATGAATCGGTCAGGGGCTGTGGAAAAACTGTTTTTT. Translated: CASSMNRSGAVEKLFF.

The genes are TRBV20-1 and TRBJ1-2; no firm D call. The CDR3 has 12 residues. V was shortened by 0 bases and J by 8 bases, with 10 bases between the two germline ends. Germline V gene lookup returns CDR1 DFQATT and CDR2 SNEGSKA (reference sequence). The CDR3 DNA is TGCAGTGCTAGAGATCGGGGAGCAGGCTACACCTTC. Amino acid sequence: CSARDRGAGYTF.

In nucleotides, the CDR3 is TGTGCCAGTAGGTCTAGCGGGGGGGCTTATTGGGAGCAGTTCTTC. Its translation is CASRSSGGAYWEQFF. This chain links TRBV19 with TRBJ2-1, with 12 bases that match TRBD2. There are 15 residues in the CDR3. Germline V lookup: CDR1 LNHDA, CDR2 SQIVND (reference sequence). V gave up 6 bases and J gave up 10 bases; unmatched junction bases: 10.

This sequence joins TRBV3-1 and TRBJ1-6; 9 bases map to TRBD1. Germline assignment: CDR1 LGHDT and CDR2 YNNKEL (reference sequence). Unmatched junction bases numbered 6, after V lost 8 bases and J lost 7 bases. The length of the CDR3 is 14 residues. DNA for the CDR3: TGTGCCAGCCGCAGACAGGGGGTGAATTCACCCCTCCACTTT. It encodes CASRRQGVNSPLHF.

The chain recombines TRBV5-4 with TRBJ1-2; possible D gene TRBD1, 5 bases. Germline V CDR1 and CDR2: SGHNT, YYREEE (reference sequence). The V end lost 0 bases, the J end lost 3 bases, and 9 bases lay between the germline ends. The CDR3 is made up of 14 amino acids. The CDR3 here is CASSLVDSDYGYTF. The CDR3 bases are TGTGCCAGCAGCTTGGTTGACAGCGACTATGGCTACACCTTC.

The chain uses TRBV5-1 and TRBJ2-7; no clear D. CDR1 and CDR2 (germline): SGHRS, YFSETQ. V was shortened by 3 bases and J by 0 bases, with 10 bases between the two germline ends. The CDR3 is 14 amino acids. The CDR3 bases are TGCGCCAGCAGCTCCAGAGGATACTCCTACGAGCAGTACTTC. Translation: CASSSRGYSYEQYF.

The chain is built from TRBV6-1 and TRBJ1-3; no firm D call. CDR3 size: 14 residues. CDR1 and CDR2 from the germline V gene are MNHNS and SASEGT. Trimming took off 5 bases at V and 4 bases at J, with 12 bases between the two ends. The CDR3 loop is CASSSSSAGNTIYF. In DNA, the CDR3 is TGTGCCAGCAGTTCCTCCTCTGCCGGAAACACCATATATTTT.

This clonotype was detected ten times or more. The gene calls are TRBV6-5 and TRBJ2-3; D is ambiguous. CDR3 length equals 15 residues. Germline assignment: CDR1 MNHEY and CDR2 SVGAGI. Trimming took off 2 bases at V and 2 bases at J, with 11 bases between the two ends. The CDR3 reads CASSYGLLNTDTQYF. CDR3 DNA: TGTGCCAGCAGTTACGGGTTGTTAAACACAGATACGCAGTATTTT.

There are many counts of this clonotype. The chain has TRBV7-8 and TRBJ1-4; the D is unclear. Trimming shortened V by 1 base and J by 0 bases, and 9 bases separated the two germline ends. The CDR3 covers 16 residues. Germline CDR1 SGHVS, CDR2 FQNEAQ. This chain's CDR3 is CASSLVEGTTNEKLFF. CDR3 nucleotides: TGTGCCAGCAGCTTAGTGGAGGGAACAACTAATGAAAAACTGTTTTTT.

The sample holds many counts of this clonotype. V is TRBV7-2 and J is TRBJ1-5, with D perhaps TRBD1 (5 bases). V was clipped by 4 bases and J by 7 bases, with 14 bases between them. CDR3 length: 14 amino acids. Germline V gene sequence: CDR1 SGHTA, CDR2 FQGNSA. The CDR3 spells CASSSLQGFQPQHF. The CDR3 nucleotides are TGTGCCAGCAGCTCCTTGCAGGGTTTCCAGCCCCAGCATTTT.

The rearrangement links TRBV19 to TRBJ2-7, with 9 bases that match TRBD1. In germline, CDR1 is LNHDA, CDR2 SQIVND (reference sequence). The V and J ends lost 5 bases and 5 bases, in that order; junction bases with no gene match: 7. The CDR3 loop spans 14 amino acids. CDR3 in amino acids: CASSRGQGKNEQYF. CDR3 DNA: TGTGCCAGTAGTCGAGGACAGGGGAAGAACGAGCAGTACTTC.

Many counts were recorded for this clonotype. The chain joins TRBV12-3 or TRBV12-4 to TRBJ1-2, with 7 bases lining up with TRBD1. The ends lost 7 bases at V and 5 bases at J; junction bases unmatched: 4. The CDR3 is 12 residues long. CDR3 loop: CASTRQGYGYTF. In DNA, the CDR3 is TGTGCCAGCACCCGACAGGGATATGGCTACACCTTC.

This clonotype was observed once. One end of the junction varies from germline; a read error may be responsible. V is TRBV25-1 and J is TRBJ2-3, with 8 positions matching TRBD1. The CDR3 extends over 17 amino acids. CDR1 is MGHDK and CDR2 is SYGVNS in the germline V gene. The CDR3 coding sequence is TGTGCCAGCAGTGGAAGGGGGCAGGGGGCTAGCACAGATACGCGGTATTTT. Its protein is CASSGRGQGASTDTRYF.

The chain joins TRBV7-2 to TRBJ2-7, with 9 bases aligning to TRBD2. The length of the CDR3 is 15 residues. J lost 7 bases, V lost 1 base, and 8 bases had no gene match. CDR1 and CDR2 from the germline V gene are SGHTA and FQGNSA. The CDR3 here is CASSLGASGVGEQYF. CDR3 DNA sequence: TGTGCCAGCAGCTTAGGGGCTAGCGGGGTGGGGGAGCAGTACTTC.

The rearrangement links TRBV15 to TRBJ2-7, with unresolved D. CDR3 length: 15 amino acids. Trimming left V 0 bases short and J 0 bases short, with 9 bases between. The V gene's germline CDR1 is LNHNV and CDR2 YYDKDF (reference sequence). DNA for the CDR3: TGTGCCACCAGCAGAGATTTCCCGTCCTCCTACGAGCAGTACTTC. Its translation: CATSRDFPSSYEQYF.

The count of this clonotype is one. A clone one base away is much larger, so this may be a read error. Since no conserved phenylalanine or tryptophan closes the CDR3, a read error is the likely cause. The rearrangement uses TRBV7-2 and TRBJ2-7; the match to TRBD1 covers 8 bases. Germline V gives CDR1 SGHTA, CDR2 FQGNSA. The CDR3 spans 14 residues. V gave up 5 bases and J gave up 5 bases; unmatched junction bases: 8. CDR3 DNA sequence: TGTGCCAGCAGCCATGGACAGGGTCTCCACGAGCAGTACTCC. Residues: CASSHGQGLHEQYS.

The chain combines TRBV7-3 with TRBJ2-7; D gene ambiguous. Trimming removed 6 bases from V and 0 bases from J, with 9 bases in between. The CDR3 spans 13 residues. CDR1 and CDR2 from the germline V gene are SGHTA and FQGTGA. CDR3: CASSTPSSYEQYF. In DNA, the CDR3 is TGTGCCAGCAGTACCCCTAGCTCCTACGAGCAGTACTTC.

Of note for this clonotype: The CDR3 does not close with the conserved phenylalanine or tryptophan, likely indicating a read error. The gene calls are TRBV5-1 and TRBJ2-2; D gene ambiguous. Trimming pared 3 bases from V and 4 bases from J, leaving 13 bases between. Looked up from germline, CDR1 is SGHRS and CDR2 is YFSETQ. This CDR3 region has 15 residues. The CDR3 DNA is TGCGCCAGCAGCTCCGGTTCCATTCCCACCGGGGAGCTGTTTTCT. It specifies CASSSGSIPTGELFS.

The sample holds many counts of this clonotype. This rearrangement joins TRBV5-1 to TRBJ2-3, with D uncertain. This CDR3 spans 14 amino acids. Germline assignment: CDR1 SGHRS and CDR2 YFSETQ. Trimming removed 4 bases at V and 6 bases at J, with 15 bases between. The CDR3 sequence is CASSVESSTDTQYF. Written as DNA, the CDR3 is TGCGCCAGCAGCGTGGAGTCTAGTACGGATACGCAGTATTTT.

This clonotype was seen at least ten times. This chain links TRBV14 with TRBJ2-7, with TRBD1 identical over 7 bases. Trimming at V came to 4 bases and at J to 0 bases, leaving 9 bases not matched to a gene. This CDR3 has 16 residues. Germline values: CDR1 SGHDN, CDR2 FVKESK. In DNA, the CDR3 is TGTGCCAGCAGCCCCCTGGCCGGGGACAGCTCCTACGAGCAGTACTTC. Translated: CASSPLAGDSSYEQYF.

This clonotype was seen many times. J is TRBJ2-7 and V is TRBV5-1, with TRBD1 matching over 7 bases. The J segment lost 6 bases and the V segment lost 6 bases, leaving 9 bases of the junction unmatched. The length of the CDR3 is 13 residues. Germline CDR1 SGHRS, CDR2 YFSETQ. CDR3 DNA: TGCGCCAGCAACAGGGGTCACTCTGGCGAGCAGTACTTC. Its translation: CASNRGHSGEQYF.

This clonotype turned up a few times. V usage is TRBV4-2 and J usage is TRBJ1-5; D is perhaps TRBD1 (6 bases). CDR3 size: 17 residues. Germline V gene sequence: CDR1 LGHNA, CDR2 YNFKEQ. V was pared by 4 bases and J by 2 bases, with 18 bases between. The CDR3 bases are TGTGCCAGCAGCCCCTCCCCCAGGGGCCCCCGCAATCAGCCCCAGCATTTT. This encodes CASSPSPRGPRNQPQHF.